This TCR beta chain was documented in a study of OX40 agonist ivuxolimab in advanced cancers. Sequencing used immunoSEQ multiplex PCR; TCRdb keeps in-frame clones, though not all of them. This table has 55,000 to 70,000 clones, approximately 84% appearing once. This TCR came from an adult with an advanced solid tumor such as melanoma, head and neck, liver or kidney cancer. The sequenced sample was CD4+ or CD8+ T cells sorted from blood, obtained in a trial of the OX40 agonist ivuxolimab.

CDR3 amino acids: CASSELAGAYNEQFF. CDR3 in DNA: TGTGCCAGCAGTGAACTAGCGGGAGCCTACAATGAGCAGTTCTTC. This chain uses TRBV2 with TRBJ2-1, with 10 bases fitting TRBD2. The CDR3 loop spans 15 amino acids. After removal of 2 bases from V and 2 bases from J, the junction contained 0 bases not matched to a gene. Germline-derived CDR1 and CDR2 are SNHLY and FYNNEI.